The clone carrying this TCR beta chain was counted many times. Its specificity is not known. Primed by a sample-barcoded 5' primer and a J-beta primer mix, a second PCR proceeded for about 6 to 12 cycles. Each TCR beta cDNA got a 12-nucleotide random molecular identifier. Using its own MiXCR run on the 5' RACE reads, TCRdb lists one record per CDR3 protein. The repertoire holds about 590,000 distinct CDR3 sequences, about 30% seen once, with 15% to 18% in the top ten. This sample is drawn from a study of blood T cells in healthy people across ages. V was trimmed by 5 bases and J by 5 bases, leaving 18 bases between them. Germline V gene data show CDR1 as SGHTA and CDR2 as FQGNSA. The CDR3 is 15 residues long. Study-wide results and caveats: Long-lived donors carried more naive CD4+ cells and greater diversity than aged donors. Roughly linear declines in TCR beta diversity per million T cells occurred with age.

The donors, all healthy, were Caucasians living in Russia, aged 6 to 90. J is TRBJ1-1 and V is TRBV7-2; D unresolved. Material: blood. The clonotype was recovered from a woman over 75 in good health. The CDR3 sequence: CASSPQVLRETEAFF. In nucleotides, the CDR3 is TGTGCCAGCAGCCCGCAGGTGTTAAGGGAGACTGAAGCTTTCTTT.